This TCR beta chain is from a study of blood T cells in healthy people across ages. Trimming cost V 4 bases and J 9 bases; bases outside gene matches: 10. The CDR3 is 16 residues long. Germline CDR1 and CDR2: SGHKS and YYEKEE (reference sequence). This clonotype has more than one count but fewer than ten. A sample-barcoded 5' primer and a J-beta primer mix were used in a second PCR of about 7 to 11 cycles. TCRdb independently ran MiXCR on the 5' RACE reads; one entry per CDR3 protein. The repertoire includes about 640,000 distinct CDR3 sequences, 45% to 65% of them detected once, and 30% to 45% sits in the top ten.

The specimen was blood. The chain links TRBV5-5 to TRBJ2-1; TRBD2 aligns across 13 bases. This receptor was obtained from a man aged 55-75 years in good health. The CDR3 spells CASSLLTSGGAGEQFF. In DNA, the CDR3 is TGTGCCAGCAGCCTGTTAACTAGCGGGGGGGCCGGTGAGCAGTTCTTC.